This passage covers 6 T cell receptor beta chains from one sample sequenced in a study of breast tumors, draining lymph nodes, adjacent tissues. Samples came from axillary lymph nodes draining the breast cancer. TCRdb itself ran the multiplex PCR reads through MiXCR, one entry per CDR3 protein. The sample lists 120,000 to 150,000 distinct CDR3 sequences; about 30% were seen once. The sample consisted of axillary lymph node tissue. These receptors came from a female donor with breast cancer. Some clones in this sample may be carry-over from other donors' samples.

To note about this clonotype: Just one base apart from a much larger clone, this may be a read error. This chain uses TRBV19 with TRBJ1-2; TRBD1 might be the D (5 bases). The CDR3 length is 14 residues. V was trimmed by 7 bases and J by 5 bases, leaving 17 bases between them. Looked up from germline, CDR1 is LNHDA and CDR2 is SQIVND (reference sequence). This CDR3 is CASKETRGGYGYTF. CDR3 bases: TGTGCCAGTAAAGAGACAAGGGGCGGTTATGGCTACACCTTC.

The V and J genes are TRBV19 and TRBJ1-2; TRBD1 matches 9 bases. The germline V gene encodes CDR1 LNHDA and CDR2 SQIVND (reference sequence). Losses at the gene ends were 4 bases for V and 7 bases for J; bases not matched to a gene: 7. This CDR3 is built from 14 residues. Here the CDR3 reads CASSTGQGIFGYTF. CDR3 DNA sequence: TGTGCCAGTAGTACGGGACAGGGTATTTTTGGCTACACCTTC.

This clonotype was counted a few times. The V gene is TRBV12-3 or TRBV12-4, the J gene TRBJ1-1, with a weak D call TRBD1 (5 bases). This CDR3 is 11 amino acids long. V lost 8 bases and J 7 bases, leaving 11 bases between the germline ends. CDR3 region: CASLGGGEAFF. In nucleotides, the CDR3 is TGTGCCAGCCTTGGGGGGGGTGAAGCTTTCTTT.

This clonotype was seen ten or more times. This sequence joins TRBV5-8 and TRBJ1-4, with a possible D match to TRBD1 (6 bases). The germline CDR1 and CDR2 sequences are SGHTS and YDEGEE. The CDR3 has 14 residues. Trimming took off 2 bases at V and 8 bases at J, with 13 bases between the two ends. The CDR3 region is CASSFTGSREKLFF. In DNA form, the CDR3 reads TGTGCCAGCAGCTTCACAGGGTCCCGAGAAAAACTGTTTTTT.

This clonotype was counted ten times or more. The chain employs TRBV20-1 and TRBJ2-1, with D unresolved. The CDR3 sequence is 14 residues long. V was shortened by 6 bases and J by 10 bases, with 22 bases between the two germline ends. Germline CDR1 and CDR2: DFQATT and SNEGSKA (reference sequence). CDR3 bases: TGCAGTGCCACCGTCACCGGCCTAGACTCGGAGCAGTTCTTC. Protein sequence: CSATVTGLDSEQFF.

This clonotype has a count of ten or more. V and J are TRBV10-3 and TRBJ2-1; tentative D call: TRBD2 (6 bases). The germline V gene has CDR1 ENHRY and CDR2 SYGVKD. With 4 bases removed from V and 3 bases from J, the gap between germline ends came to 13 bases. CDR3 length equals 15 residues. The DNA of the CDR3 is TGTGCCATCAGTGTACTTACCGGGGGCTACAATGAGCAGTTCTTC. Translated: CAISVLTGGYNEQFF.